Listed here are 27 T cell receptor beta chains from one sample, sequenced in a study of early T cells in non-severe SARS-CoV-2 infection. Each CDR3 protein is one row after TCRdb ran MiXCR on the 5' RACE reads. The table shows about 17,000 distinct CDR3 sequences, with roughly 5.4% occurring only once. Sequencing used whole blood, obtained at baseline. The receptor source for this set is an adult who was a healthcare worker with PCR-confirmed SARS-CoV-2 infection or an uninfected control (not recorded which).

The rearrangement uses TRBV29-1 and TRBJ2-3, with a possible D match to TRBD1 (6 bases). CDR1 is SQVTM and CDR2 is ANQGSEA in the germline V gene. The V end was cut by 4 bases, the J end by 9 bases, with 11 bases between. The CDR3 length is 11 residues. This CDR3 is CSVADSRTQYF. CDR3 coding DNA: TGCAGCGTTGCGGACAGCAGGACGCAGTATTTT.

In its sample, this clonotype was seen many times. The V and J genes are TRBV19 and TRBJ1-2; D perhaps matches TRBD1 (6 bases). V was trimmed by 3 bases and J by 8 bases, leaving 16 bases between them. CDR1 is LNHDA, CDR2 SQIVND, per germline (reference sequence). The CDR3 sequence is 14 residues long. The CDR3 loop reads CASSIARGQGGYTF. The CDR3 region has the DNA TGTGCCAGTAGTATCGCTCGGGGGCAAGGCGGCTACACCTTC.

The rearrangement joins TRBV7-8 to TRBJ2-5; D is perhaps TRBD1 (7 bases). V lost 5 bases and J 2 bases, leaving 18 bases between the germline ends. CDR3 length equals 16 residues. Germline V lookup: CDR1 SGHVS, CDR2 FQNEAQ. The DNA of the CDR3 is TGTGCCAGCAGCCGACGGACAGGACGGGGGCAAGAGACCCAGTACTTC. Its translation is CASSRRTGRGQETQYF.

This clonotype was counted many times. The chain uses TRBV6-5 and TRBJ2-2; D is undetermined. Germline V gene lookup returns CDR1 MNHEY and CDR2 SVGAGI. The length of the CDR3 is 15 residues. V lost 4 bases and J 5 bases, leaving 14 bases between the germline ends. In DNA form, the CDR3 reads TGTGCCAGCAGTTCAACCTCCTCCGTAACCGGGGAGCTGTTTTTT. Its protein product is CASSSTSSVTGELFF.

This clonotype showed up just a few times. The rearrangement joins TRBV7-9 to TRBJ1-2; TRBD1 matches 7 bases. V dropped 3 bases and J dropped 7; count of bases not matched to a gene: 5. Per the germline V gene, CDR1 is SEHNR and CDR2 is FQNEAQ (reference sequence). This CDR3 spans 13 amino acids. The CDR3 reads CASSFDRDSGYTF. CDR3 nucleotide sequence: TGTGCCAGCAGCTTTGACAGGGACTCTGGCTACACCTTC.

This clonotype turned up a few times. This chain connects TRBV6-5 to TRBJ1-1; D call uncertain. Germline V gene lookup returns CDR1 MNHEY and CDR2 SVGAGI. The V end lost 0 bases, the J end lost 1 base, and 9 bases lay between the germline ends. The CDR3 is made up of 15 amino acids. This chain's CDR3 is CASSYSRRRNTEAFF. The CDR3 nucleotides are TGTGCCAGCAGTTACTCGCGTAGGAGGAACACTGAAGCTTTCTTT.

By share, this clonotype ranks as medium-sized (0.01 to 0.1%). V usage is TRBV18 and J usage is TRBJ2-1, with D hard to call. CDR1 is KGHSH and CDR2 is LQKENI in the germline V gene. Trimming took 1 base from V and 5 from J, leaving 6 bases between them. The CDR3 totals 13 residues. The CDR3 DNA sequence: TGTGCCAGCTCACCACTAGACCACAATGAGCAGTTCTTC. Residues: CASSPLDHNEQFF.

This clonotype was seen repeatedly, ten times or more. V is TRBV20-1 and J is TRBJ2-5; 10 bases match TRBD2. Germline assignment: CDR1 DFQATT and CDR2 SNEGSKA (reference sequence). Losses at the gene ends were 5 bases for V and 4 bases for J; bases not matched to a gene: 4. CDR3 length: 13 amino acids. The CDR3 region is CSALAGGPETQYF. CDR3 nucleotides: TGCAGTGCTTTAGCGGGGGGCCCAGAGACCCAGTACTTC.

The sample holds many counts of this clonotype. The rearrangement uses TRBV20-1 and TRBJ2-7; TRBD2 agrees at 8 bases. CDR1 and CDR2 from the germline V gene are DFQATT and SNEGSKA (reference sequence). With V trimmed by 3 bases and J by 3 bases, 4 bases remained unmatched. The CDR3 spans 13 residues. CDR3 nucleotide sequence: TGCAGTGCTAGGGAGCGGGGGCTCTACGAGCAGTACTTC. This encodes CSARERGLYEQYF.

This clonotype appeared many times. J is TRBJ1-2 and V is TRBV7-8; D is undetermined. CDR3 size: 12 residues. Germline V lookup: CDR1 SGHVS, CDR2 FQNEAQ. Trimming stripped 3 bases from V and 6 bases from J, with 8 bases between. Here the CDR3 DNA reads TGTGCCAGCAGCTTGAGGGTCGATGGCTACACCTTC. It encodes CASSLRVDGYTF.

In its sample, this clonotype was seen many times. The chain is built from TRBV7-8 and TRBJ1-5, with 9 bases fitting TRBD1. This CDR3 contains 18 residues. Germline CDR1 and CDR2: SGHVS and FQNEAQ. The ends lost 4 bases at V and 2 bases at J; junction bases unmatched: 12. The CDR3 sequence: CASSSSRDRARGNQPQHF. The CDR3 bases are TGTGCCAGCAGCTCGTCCCGGGACAGGGCTAGGGGCAATCAGCCCCAGCATTTT. The full variable domain, in which reference TRBV7-8 and TRBJ1-5 provide the parts outside the CDR3, is GAGVSQSPRYKVAKRGQDVALRCDPISGHVSLFWYQQALGQGPEFLTYFQNEAQLDKSGLPSDRFFAERPEGSVSTLKIQRTQQEDSAVYLCASSSSRDRARGNQPQHFGDGTRLSIL.

This clonotype was observed many times. The rearrangement joins TRBV15 to TRBJ2-7; 7 positions match TRBD2. V shed 3 bases and J 5 bases; nucleotides not matched to a gene: 13. The germline gives CDR1 LNHNV, CDR2 YYDKDF (reference sequence). CDR3 length equals 16 residues. CDR3 sequence: CATSRGGLGVGNEQYF. CDR3 bases: TGTGCCACCAGCAGGGGCGGACTAGGGGTAGGAAACGAGCAGTACTTC.

This clonotype was observed many times. The chain carries TRBV5-4 and TRBJ2-2; 8 bases map to TRBD2. The V gene's germline CDR1 is SGHNT and CDR2 YYREEE (reference sequence). The CDR3 is 15 amino acids. V shed 0 bases and J 7 bases; nucleotides not matched to a gene: 5. In DNA, the CDR3 is TGTGCCAGCAGCTTGGCGGGGGGGCCGGACGGGGAGCTGTTTTTT. Translating it yields CASSLAGGPDGELFF.

By its share, this clonotype is medium-sized. V and J are TRBV7-2 and TRBJ2-1; 8 bases are shared with TRBD2. V lost 5 bases, J lost 0 bases, and 3 bases stayed unmatched. This CDR3 spans 15 amino acids. Germline V lookup: CDR1 SGHTA, CDR2 FQGNSA. This CDR3 is CASSPAGVSYNEQFF. CDR3 bases: TGTGCCAGCAGCCCAGCGGGGGTCTCCTACAATGAGCAGTTCTTC.

This clonotype was seen repeatedly, ten times or more. V gene TRBV5-5 combines with J gene TRBJ2-1; D ambiguous. CDR1 is SGHKS and CDR2 is YYEKEE in the germline V gene (reference sequence). The length of the CDR3 is 13 residues. V lost 4 bases and J 9 bases, leaving 14 bases between the germline ends. Here the CDR3 reads CASSPNVLAEQFF. The CDR3 DNA sequence: TGTGCCAGCAGCCCGAATGTGTTGGCTGAGCAGTTCTTC.

By proportion, this clonotype is medium-sized. CDR3 DNA: TGTGCCAGCAGCTCCGGGGCCAACGTCCTGACTTTC. This gives the protein CASSSGANVLTF. This chain uses TRBV7-2 with TRBJ2-6; no clear D gene. Germline-derived CDR1 and CDR2 are SGHTA and FQGNSA. Trimming cost V 4 bases and J 4 bases, with 2 bases left between them. The CDR3 length is 12 residues.

V and J are TRBV5-1 and TRBJ1-3; a possible D gene is TRBD1 (6 bases). Trimming took off 5 bases at V and 2 bases at J, with 11 bases between the two ends. Germline CDR1 reads SGHRS; CDR2 reads YFSETQ. The CDR3 has 14 amino acids. For the CDR3, the DNA is TGCGCCAGCAGAAAGCAGGGGACTGGAAACACCATATATTTT. This translates into CASRKQGTGNTIYF.

This clonotype was picked up many times. The J gene is TRBJ2-1, the V gene TRBV5-1; D gene uncertain. V dropped 0 bases and J dropped 1 base, with 8 bases sitting between them. The length of the CDR3 is 15 residues. The germline V gene encodes CDR1 SGHRS and CDR2 YFSETQ. The CDR3 loop reads CASSLVRESYNEQFF. The DNA for the CDR3 is TGCGCCAGCAGCTTGGTAAGGGAATCCTACAATGAGCAGTTCTTC.

The V call is TRBV12-5, the J call TRBJ2-1; TRBD1 matches at 9 bases. There are 15 residues in the CDR3. Germline CDR1 LGHNT, CDR2 FRNRAP. Trimming took 5 bases from V and 5 from J; bases not matched to a gene: 7. In nucleotides, the CDR3 is TGTGCTAGTGGTCCGGGACAGGGCGGCCACAATGAGCAGTTCTTC. Amino acids: CASGPGQGGHNEQFF.

This clonotype was detected many times. V is TRBV6-6 and J is TRBJ1-1; 11 bases agree with TRBD1. The germline CDR1 and CDR2 sequences are MNHNY and SVGAGI (reference sequence). V lost 0 bases and J lost 5; bases outside the gene matches: 5. The CDR3 sequence is 16 residues long. The chain's CDR3 is CASSYSVGDRGTEAFF. CDR3 coding DNA: TGTGCCAGCAGTTACTCAGTAGGGGACAGGGGGACTGAAGCTTTCTTT.

This clonotype was counted at least ten times. V usage is TRBV3-1 and J usage is TRBJ2-5, with a possible D match to TRBD1 (6 bases). The CDR3 is 16 amino acids. Deletions cut 0 bases from V and 0 bases from J, with 11 bases between. Germline CDR1 and CDR2: LGHDT and YNNKEL (reference sequence). In DNA form, the CDR3 reads TGTGCCAGCAGCCAAGAAACAGGGCTGGACCAAGAGACCCAGTACTTC. Translated: CASSQETGLDQETQYF.

This clonotype was picked up many times. V gene TRBV7-9 combines with J gene TRBJ1-1, with a weak D call TRBD1 (6 bases). CDR1 SEHNR and CDR2 FQNEAQ come from the germline V gene (reference sequence). This CDR3 has 14 residues. V lost 1 base to trimming and J lost 11 bases, with 17 bases between them. The CDR3 region is CASSLGTAERSAFF. Here the CDR3 DNA reads TGTGCCAGCAGCTTAGGGACAGCCGAGAGGAGCGCTTTCTTT.

This clonotype has a count of ten or more. The V and J genes are TRBV6-1 and TRBJ2-5; the D is unclear. The CDR3 loop spans 11 amino acids. V shed 6 bases and J shed 2 bases, with 4 bases lying between them. Germline V lookup: CDR1 MNHNS, CDR2 SASEGT. The CDR3 is CASRFQETQYF. CDR3 nucleotide sequence: TGTGCCAGCAGATTTCAAGAGACCCAGTACTTC.

This clonotype is termed medium-sized. The chain carries TRBV7-8 and TRBJ2-3; 7 bases align to TRBD1. The CDR3 sequence is 14 residues long. Losses at the gene ends were 8 bases for V and 2 bases for J; bases not matched to a gene: 7. Per the germline V gene, CDR1 is SGHVS and CDR2 is FQNEAQ. The CDR3 reads CASFPTGTTDTQYF. In nucleotides, the CDR3 is TGTGCCAGCTTCCCGACAGGGACCACAGATACGCAGTATTTT.

This clonotype was picked up many times. CDR3 sequence (DNA): TGTGCCAGCATGCGAGAGACTAGCGGGGGTTCTACAGATACGCAGTATTTT. It codes for CASMRETSGGSTDTQYF. The V call is TRBV11-2, the J call TRBJ2-3; TRBD2 matches 12 bases. Losses at the gene ends were 7 bases for V and 3 bases for J; bases not matched to a gene: 11. In germline, CDR1 is SGHAT, CDR2 FQNNGV. CDR3 length: 17 amino acids.

A single count supports this clonotype. The CDR3 nucleotides are TGTGCCAGCAGCCACCCCCCGGGACGGGCCTACGAGCAGTACTTC. Translated, it gives CASSHPPGRAYEQYF. The J gene is TRBJ2-7, the V gene TRBV12-3 or TRBV12-4; TRBD1 or TRBD2 may be the D gene (5 bases each). Deletions cut 6 bases from V and 2 bases from J, with 17 bases between. The CDR3 runs to 15 residues.

This clonotype was found many times. The chain joins TRBV13 to TRBJ2-2; 7 nucleotides match TRBD2. V gave up 5 bases and J gave up 4 bases; unmatched junction bases: 4. This CDR3 comprises 14 residues. Germline CDR1 reads PRHDT; CDR2 reads FYEKMQ (reference sequence). The CDR3 sequence is CASSRGRPTGELFF. CDR3 nucleotides: TGTGCCAGCAGCCGCGGGAGACCCACCGGGGAGCTGTTTTTT.